This T cell receptor (beta chain) originates from a study of blood T cell repertoires in COVID-19. Germline trimming cut 0 bases from V and 1 base from J; bases unmatched to any gene: 0. Looked up from germline, CDR1 is ENHRY and CDR2 is SYGVKD. The CDR3 length is 16 residues. This clone was recorded once. Profiled with immunoSEQ multiplex PCR; TCRdb holds only in-frame clones, not every one. The table lists 250,000 or so clones, roughly 86% of them singletons. J is TRBJ2-3 and V is TRBV10-3, with 11 bases matching TRBD2. Sequencing was carried out using peripheral blood. The receptor's source is a middle-aged man with active or convalescent COVID-19. As DNA, the CDR3 is TGTGCCATCAGTGAGTCGACTAGCGGGGGCACAGATACGCAGTATTTT. Its translation is CAISESTSGGTDTQYF.